The entry below describes one T cell receptor (beta chain). Its antigen target is currently unknown. No much larger clone exists at a distance of one base, and base qualities are not known. This record comes from a study of OX40 agonist ivuxolimab in advanced cancers. Context from the whole study: Ivuxolimab was a fully human IgG2 agonistic monoclonal antibody targeting the costimulatory receptor OX40 (CD134). Intravenous ivuxolimab was administered to patients every 2 weeks at six dose levels: 0.01, 0.1, 0.3, 1.5, 3 and 10 mg/kg. Of the approximately 54 dose-escalation patients, hepatocellular carcinoma was present in approximately 20, melanoma in around 15, renal cell carcinoma in 9 and head and neck cancer in 9. The dose-escalation cohort was over 70% male with a mean age of roughly 60 years, ranging from roughly 20 to 80. Prior anti-PD-1, anti-PD-L1 or anti-CTLA-4 therapy was permitted, and approximately 39% of dose-escalation patients had received checkpoint inhibitors. Partial responses were achieved by three dose-escalation patients, of whom one had hepatocellular carcinoma and two had cutaneous melanoma. The purpose of peripheral TCRbeta sequencing was to test whether ivuxolimab changed TCR sequence diversity and led to clonal T-cell expansion. The paper covers the monotherapy dose-escalation part of the phase I ivuxolimab trial, which included N = 52 patients.

Genomic DNA was isolated from the sorted cells so that the TCRbeta CDR3 region could be sequenced. The immunoSEQ Assay was used to sequence the TCRbeta CDR3 regions. TCRdb limited this immuneACCESS table to in-frame rearrangements with V and J called. A share of clones is missing; checked studies link under half to unresolved V genes, and the rest is unexplained. Recorded for this sample are about 94,000 clones; 80% to 90% of them occurred a single time. The leading ten clones occupy approximately 0.3% of the sample. Broader findings and caveats from the paper: Low levels of normalized T-cell clonal expansion were also seen in some patients who did not respond. After ivuxolimab, expanded clones were on average more numerous among CD8+ T cells than among CD4+ T cells. Partial responders in the 0.1-3.0 mg/kg groups had among the lowest normalized peripheral clonal expansion, especially among CD8+ T cells. The antigen specificity of the peripheral T cells that underwent clonal expansion was not determined. At doses from 0.1 to 3.0 mg/kg, clonal expansion was seen in both CD4+ and CD8+ blood T cells between baseline and week 6.

The trial excluded patients who had a history of autoimmune disease or were on systemic immunosuppression. Peripheral blood for TCR sequencing was collected from all dose cohorts at baseline, on cycle 4 day 1, and on cycle 7 day 1. Samples came from an open-label, multicenter, first-in-human phase I dose-escalation trial of ivuxolimab. The trial enrolled adults with locally advanced or metastatic head and neck squamous cell, hepatocellular, melanoma or renal cell carcinoma. Before TCR sequencing, CD4+ T cells and CD8+ T cells from peripheral blood were sorted into separate populations. The sample in question was CD4+ or CD8+ T cells sorted from blood, obtained in a trial of the OX40 agonist ivuxolimab. The sequence was obtained from an adult with an advanced solid tumor such as melanoma, head and neck, liver or kidney cancer.

At the DNA level, the sequence is TGTGCCAGTAGTATACGGGCAGAAAGTAGCAATCAGCCCCAGCATTTT. This translates into CASSIRAESSNQPQHF. Recombination linked TRBV19 to TRBJ1-5; the D gene is unclear. V is clipped by 2 bases and J by 0 bases, and the sequence between their germline boundaries is 11 bases long. Taken from cysteine to phenylalanine, the CDR3 has 16 residues. Only the CDR3 part of the read is kept: 48 bases, read in frame from the first base. The germline V gene (reference sequence) provides CDR1 LNHDA and CDR2 SQIVND.